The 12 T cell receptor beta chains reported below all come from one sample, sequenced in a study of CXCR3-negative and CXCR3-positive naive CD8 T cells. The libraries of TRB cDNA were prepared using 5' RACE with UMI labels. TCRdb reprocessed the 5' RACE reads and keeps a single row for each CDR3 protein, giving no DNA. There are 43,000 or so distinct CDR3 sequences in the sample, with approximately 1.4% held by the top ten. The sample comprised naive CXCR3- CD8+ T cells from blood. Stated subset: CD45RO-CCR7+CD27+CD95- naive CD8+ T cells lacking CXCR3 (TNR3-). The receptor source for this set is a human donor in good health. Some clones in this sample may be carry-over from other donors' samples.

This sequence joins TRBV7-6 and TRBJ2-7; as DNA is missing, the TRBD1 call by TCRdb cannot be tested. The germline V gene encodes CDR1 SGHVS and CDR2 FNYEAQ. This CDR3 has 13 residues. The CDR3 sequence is CASSPLDSREQYF.

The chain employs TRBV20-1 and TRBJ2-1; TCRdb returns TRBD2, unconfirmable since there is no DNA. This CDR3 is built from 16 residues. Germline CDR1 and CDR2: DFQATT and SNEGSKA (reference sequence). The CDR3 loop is CSAIPRRAGGWNEQFF.

CDR3 amino acids: CASSLTTGYNEQFF. The V gene is TRBV7-3, the J gene TRBJ2-1; TCRdb calls TRBD1, which cannot be checked without DNA. CDR1 is SGHTA and CDR2 is FQGTGA in the germline V gene. There are 14 residues in the CDR3.

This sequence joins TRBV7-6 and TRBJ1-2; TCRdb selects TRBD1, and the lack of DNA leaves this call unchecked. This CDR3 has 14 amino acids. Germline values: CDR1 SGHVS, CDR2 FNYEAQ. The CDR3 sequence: CASSLDGAGYGYTF.

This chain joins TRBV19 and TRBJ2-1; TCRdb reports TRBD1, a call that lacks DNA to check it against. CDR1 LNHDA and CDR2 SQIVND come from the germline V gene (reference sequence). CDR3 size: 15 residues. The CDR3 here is CASSIEYRWGDEQFF.

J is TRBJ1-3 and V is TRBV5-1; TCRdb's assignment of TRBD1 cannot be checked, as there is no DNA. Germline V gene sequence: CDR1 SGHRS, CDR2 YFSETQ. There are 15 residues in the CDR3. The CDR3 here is CASSSQGNSGNTIYF.

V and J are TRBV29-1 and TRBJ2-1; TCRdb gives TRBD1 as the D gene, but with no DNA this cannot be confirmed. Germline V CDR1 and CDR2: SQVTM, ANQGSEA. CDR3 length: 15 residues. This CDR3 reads CSGGPTPLSGNEQFF.

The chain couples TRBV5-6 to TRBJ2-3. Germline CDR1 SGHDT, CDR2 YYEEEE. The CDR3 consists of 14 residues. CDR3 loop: CASSSSASTDTQYF.

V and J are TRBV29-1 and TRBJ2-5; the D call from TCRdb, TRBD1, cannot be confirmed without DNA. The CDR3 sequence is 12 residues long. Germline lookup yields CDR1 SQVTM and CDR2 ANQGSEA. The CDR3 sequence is CSVEGAGVTQYF.

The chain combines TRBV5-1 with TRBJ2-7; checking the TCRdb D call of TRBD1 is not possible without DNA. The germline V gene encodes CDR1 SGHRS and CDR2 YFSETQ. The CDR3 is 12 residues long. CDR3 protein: CASGQEFYEQYF. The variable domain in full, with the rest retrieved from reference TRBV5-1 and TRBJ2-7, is KAGVTQTPRYLIKTRGQQVTLSCSPISGHRSVSWYQQTPGQGLQFLFEYFSETQRNKGNFPGRFSGRQFSNSRSEMNVSTLELGDSALYLCASGQEFYEQYFGPGTRLTVT.

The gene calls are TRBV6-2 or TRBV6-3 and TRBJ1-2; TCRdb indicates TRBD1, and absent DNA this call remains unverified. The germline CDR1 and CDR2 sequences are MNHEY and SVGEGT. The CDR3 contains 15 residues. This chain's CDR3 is CASRGGAQETYGYTF.

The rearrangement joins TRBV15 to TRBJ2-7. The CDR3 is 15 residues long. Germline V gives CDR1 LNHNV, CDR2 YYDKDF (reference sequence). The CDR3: CATSRATERDYEQYF. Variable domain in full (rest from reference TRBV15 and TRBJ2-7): DAMVIQNPRYQVTQFGKPVTLSCSQTLNHNVMYWYQQKSSQAPKLLFHYYDKDFNNEADTPDNFQSRRPNTSFCFLDIRSPGLGDTAMYLCATSRATERDYEQYFGPGTRLTVT.